Shown below are 9 T cell receptor beta chains from a single sample sequenced in a study of PD-L1 blockade in urothelial cancer (TCRdb year 2017). The library was built by means of the immunoSEQ multiplex PCR assay. Not all clones reach the TCRdb copy of this immuneACCESS table, which keeps in-frame sequences only. Checked studies attribute under half of the gap to unresolved V genes and leave the rest unexplained. The sample table shows roughly 100,000 clones, and less than 90% are seen once. Of the sample, around 8.1% falls within the top ten clones. In the paper's terms, the time point label means: peripheral blood 6 weeks after treatment start. This specimen consisted of PBMCs, obtained around atezolizumab (anti-PD-L1) treatment. Receptors were obtained from a man in his 70s with urothelial cancer.

The V gene is TRBV7-2, the J gene TRBJ2-7; TRBD1 is a possible D gene (6 bases). The CDR3 loop spans 15 amino acids. Trimming shortened V by 1 base and J by 5 bases, and 15 bases separated the two germline ends. CDR1 and CDR2 from the germline V gene are SGHTA and FQGNSA. CDR3 nucleotide sequence: TGTGCCAGCAGCTTAGAGACAGGTGCTCGGGACGAGCAGTACTTC. Amino acids: CASSLETGARDEQYF.

This rearrangement joins TRBV18 to TRBJ1-6; D gene unclear. V lost 0 bases, J lost 7 bases, and 7 bases lay in between. The CDR3 length is 14 residues. Germline CDR1 and CDR2: KGHSH and LQKENI. CDR3 amino acids: CASSPPPSNSPLHF. CDR3 coding DNA: TGTGCCAGCTCACCACCCCCCTCGAATTCACCCCTCCACTTT.

The genes are TRBV7-3 and TRBJ2-2, with TRBD1 matching 8 bases. CDR1 and CDR2 from the germline V gene are SGHTA and FQGTGA. The CDR3 extends over 14 amino acids. Trimming at V came to 5 bases and at J to 7 bases, leaving 6 bases not matched to a gene. The CDR3 nucleotides are TGTGCCAGCAGCCTACCGACAGGGGACGGGGAGCTGTTTTTT. It is translated as CASSLPTGDGELFF.

J is TRBJ2-6 and V is TRBV30; the D gene is possibly TRBD1 (6 bases). With 1 base removed from V and 0 bases from J, the gap between germline ends came to 13 bases. The CDR3 consists of 17 residues. In germline, CDR1 is GTSNPN, CDR2 SVGIG (reference sequence). CDR3 loop: CAWSEDSGVSGANVLTF. CDR3 nucleotides: TGTGCCTGGAGTGAGGACAGTGGTGTCTCTGGGGCCAACGTCCTGACTTTC.

The chain uses TRBV5-1 and TRBJ2-1; TRBD1 might be the D (6 bases). CDR1 and CDR2 (germline): SGHRS, YFSETQ. The CDR3 length is 14 residues. Trimming left V 4 bases short and J 7 bases short, with 15 bases between. DNA for the CDR3: TGCGCCAGCAGCGGGTACAGGGAAGATAATGAGCAGTTCTTC. It translates to CASSGYREDNEQFF.

This chain connects TRBV4-2 to TRBJ1-2; 7 bases match TRBD1. This CDR3 has 14 amino acids. Trimming removed 1 base from V and 4 bases from J; junction bases left unmatched: 3. Germline loops: CDR1 LGHNA, CDR2 YNFKEQ. The CDR3 nucleotides read TGTGCCAGCAGCCAAGCTACAGGGGCCTATGGCTACACCTTC. It codes for CASSQATGAYGYTF.

The V and J genes are TRBV5-1 and TRBJ2-1; 14 bases are shared with TRBD2. Losses at the gene ends were 7 bases for V and 5 bases for J; bases not matched to a gene: 8. The CDR3 contains 16 residues. Germline-derived CDR1 and CDR2 are SGHRS and YFSETQ. The DNA of the CDR3 is TGCGCCAGCCGGTGGACTAGCGGGGGGCTTGACAATGAGCAGTTCTTC. This sequence encodes CASRWTSGGLDNEQFF.

V and J are TRBV7-9 and TRBJ2-3; TRBD1 agrees at 7 bases. Germline V gene data show CDR1 as SEHNR and CDR2 as FQNEAQ (reference sequence). This CDR3 is built from 15 residues. Germline trimming cut 5 bases from V and 4 bases from J; bases unmatched to any gene: 9. CDR3 protein: CASSPLLGTADTQYF. Written as DNA, the CDR3 is TGTGCCAGCAGCCCTCTACTTGGGACAGCAGATACGCAGTATTTT.

The J gene is TRBJ1-1, the V gene TRBV27, with a weak D call TRBD1 (5 bases). Per the germline V gene, CDR1 is MNHEY and CDR2 is SMNVEV (reference sequence). Between the trimmed V and J ends, which lost 11 bases and 3 bases, there was a span of 22 bases. This CDR3 region has 15 residues. DNA of the CDR3: TGTGCCTGCATGAAGACCCAGGGTGGTGACACTGAAGCTTTCTTT. Residues: CACMKTQGGDTEAFF.